This T cell receptor beta chain came from a study of cytomegalovirus exposure and HLA in healthy donors. At the level of the study: The same platform used for the 500 to 850 first-cohort repertoires was also used for the 95 to 150 validation repertoires, as a later analysis reported. Findings of the study overall: Cytomegalovirus association was assigned to around 150 TCR beta chains.

The germline CDR1 and CDR2 sequences are MGHRA and YSYEKL. This CDR3 region has 19 residues. V trimming: 2 bases; J trimming: 0 bases; junction bases outside the gene matches: 11. Here immunoSEQ multiplex PCR was the method, and the copy in TCRdb shows in-frame clones only, minus some. The repertoire holds roughly 250,000 clones, with 70% to 90% as singletons. Concerning this clone: Its antigen is unidentified.

The TCR sequence derives from a woman in her 30s in good health and CMV-seropositive. The chain carries TRBV4-1 and TRBJ2-3; 10 bases map to TRBD2. Sequencing was done on a sample of PBMCs. CDR3 DNA: TGCGCCAGCAGCCAACGGGGGCTAGCGGGAGAGTCTAGCACAGATACGCAGTATTTT. The encoded protein is CASSQRGLAGESSTDTQYF.